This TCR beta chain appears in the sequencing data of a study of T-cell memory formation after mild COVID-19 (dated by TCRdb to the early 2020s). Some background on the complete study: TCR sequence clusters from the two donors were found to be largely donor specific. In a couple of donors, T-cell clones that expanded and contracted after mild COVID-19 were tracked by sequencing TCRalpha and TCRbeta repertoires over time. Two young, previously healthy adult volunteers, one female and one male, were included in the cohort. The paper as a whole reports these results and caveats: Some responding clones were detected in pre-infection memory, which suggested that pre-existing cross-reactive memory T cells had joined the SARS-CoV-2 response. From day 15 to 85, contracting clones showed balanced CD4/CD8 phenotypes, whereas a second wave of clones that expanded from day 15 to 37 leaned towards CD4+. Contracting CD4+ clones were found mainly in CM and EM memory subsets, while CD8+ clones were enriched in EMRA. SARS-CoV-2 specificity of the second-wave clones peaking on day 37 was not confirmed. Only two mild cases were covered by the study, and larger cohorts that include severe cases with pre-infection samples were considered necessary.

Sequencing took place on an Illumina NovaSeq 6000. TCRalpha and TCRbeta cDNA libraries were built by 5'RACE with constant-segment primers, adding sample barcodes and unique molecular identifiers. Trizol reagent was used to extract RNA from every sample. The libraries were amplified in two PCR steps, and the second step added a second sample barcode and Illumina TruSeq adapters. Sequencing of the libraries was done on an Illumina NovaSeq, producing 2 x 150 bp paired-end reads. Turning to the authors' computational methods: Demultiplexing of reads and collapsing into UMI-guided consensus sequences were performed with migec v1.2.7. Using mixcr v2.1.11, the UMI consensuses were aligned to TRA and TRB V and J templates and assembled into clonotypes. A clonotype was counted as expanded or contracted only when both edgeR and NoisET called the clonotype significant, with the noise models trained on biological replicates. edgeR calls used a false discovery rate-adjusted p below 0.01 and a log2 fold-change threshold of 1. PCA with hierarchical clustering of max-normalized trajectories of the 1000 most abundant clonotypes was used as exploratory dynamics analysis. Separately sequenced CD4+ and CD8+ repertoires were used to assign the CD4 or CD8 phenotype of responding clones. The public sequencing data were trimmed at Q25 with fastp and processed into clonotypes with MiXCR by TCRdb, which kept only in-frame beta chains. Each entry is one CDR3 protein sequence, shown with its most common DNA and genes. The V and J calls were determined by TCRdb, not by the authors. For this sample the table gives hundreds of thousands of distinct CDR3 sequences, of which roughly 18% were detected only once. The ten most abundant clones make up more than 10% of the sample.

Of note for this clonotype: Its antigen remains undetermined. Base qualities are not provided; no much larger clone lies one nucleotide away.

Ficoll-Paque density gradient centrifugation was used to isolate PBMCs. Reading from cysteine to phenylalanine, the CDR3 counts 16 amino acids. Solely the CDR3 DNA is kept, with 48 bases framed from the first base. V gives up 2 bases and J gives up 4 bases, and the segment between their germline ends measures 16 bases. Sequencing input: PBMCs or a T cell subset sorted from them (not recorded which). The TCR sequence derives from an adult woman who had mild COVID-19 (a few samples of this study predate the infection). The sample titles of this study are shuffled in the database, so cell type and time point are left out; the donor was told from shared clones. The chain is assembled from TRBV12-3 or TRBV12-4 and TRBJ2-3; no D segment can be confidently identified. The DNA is TGTGCCAGCAGTTTAAGGAAGGCTGTGTATCCAGATACGCAGTATTTT. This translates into CASSLRKAVYPDTQYF.